This T cell receptor (beta chain) was obtained from a study of shared clonotypes between healthy human individuals. HIV-negative, healthy adults without recent acute infections or vaccinations were the donors. The protocol was immunoSEQ multiplex PCR, while the TCRdb copy is restricted to in-frame clones and leaves out a portion. The sample holds 2 million to 2.5 million clones, approximately 96% seen once. The CDR3 runs to 14 residues. The germline V gene encodes CDR1 MNHGY and CDR2 SVAAGI. V was pared by 7 bases and J by 2 bases, with 15 bases between. This clonotype was sampled from a man aged 18 to 35 in good health. The V call is TRBV6-9, the J call TRBJ2-7; D might be TRBD1 (6 bases). The sequenced sample was naive CD4+ T cells sorted from blood. Stated subset: CD45RA+ positively selected. The CDR3, as DNA: TGTGCCAGCATGGCCAATCGGGACACCTACGAGCAGTACTTC. Translated: CASMANRDTYEQYF.